This TCR beta chain was identified during a study of CD8+CD57+ T cells in acquired aplastic anemia. Whole-study results and caveats: There were over 25 CD8+ CDR3 sequences that occurred in both patients and controls.

In the case of this clonotype: Antigen unknown.

It was genomic DNA that served as the template for profiling TCR beta VDJ and CDR3. TCRdb reanalysed the reads using MiXCR and keeps one entry per CDR3 protein. The sample lists fewer than 250,000 distinct CDR3 sequences, less than 70% occurring once. Losses at the gene ends were 4 bases for V and 8 bases for J; bases not matched to a gene: 8. CDR1 is SGDLS and CDR2 is YYNGEE in the germline V gene. There are 14 residues in the CDR3. The sample comprised sorted CD4+, CD8+, or CD8+CD57+ T cells (not recorded which) from PBMCs. The clonotype comes from a human donor in good health, serving as a control. The V call is TRBV9, the J call TRBJ1-2; 10 bases fit TRBD1. The chain's CDR3 is CASSTTGGTGGYTF. CDR3 bases: TGTGCCAGCAGCACGACAGGGGGCACGGGGGGCTACACCTTC. The whole variable domain, filled in from reference TRBV9 and TRBJ1-2, reads DSGVTQTPKHLITATGQRVTLRCSPRSGDLSVYWYQQSLDQGLQFLIQYYNGEERAKGNILERFSAQQFPDLHSELNLSSLELGDSALYFCASSTTGGTGGYTFGSGTRLTVV.